A selection of T cell receptor beta chains follows, all from one sample in a study of blood T cell repertoires in COVID-19. The data were produced by immunoSEQ multiplex PCR, yet TCRdb's version contains in-frame clones alone and is incomplete. Here the sample spans 150,000 to 200,000 clones, 65% to 85% being singletons. Sequencing was done on a sample of PBMCs or T cells enriched from blood (not recorded which). These receptors were taken from a woman aged 40 to 50 with acute COVID-19. CDR3s include the opening cysteine and the closing phenylalanine or tryptophan. The D gene is left open where the match is weak. Clone size, where shown, is once, few, many, or a class for clones that have expanded.

TRBJ1-5 TRBV19 - - TGTGCCAGTAGTAAGAGTGGGCAGAACAATCAGCCCCAGCATTTT CASSKSGQNNQPQHF
TRBJ2-5 TRBV9 - - TGTGCCAGCAGCGTGGGCATTGGAGGCGGAGAGACCCAGTACTTC CASSVGIGGGETQYF
TRBJ2-1 TRBV11-3 - - TGTGCCAGCAGCTTAGATGCGACTAGCAATGAGCAGTTCTTC CASSLDATSNEQFF
TRBJ2-4 TRBV21-1 - once TGTGCCAGCAGCCCCCTTGGGCCCCCAGCCAAAAACATTCAGTACTTC CASSPLGPPAKNIQYF
TRBJ2-1 TRBV30 TRBD2 - TGTGCCTGGAGTCGGAGACTAGCGGACAATGAGCAGTTCTTC CAWSRRLADNEQFF
TRBJ2-2 TRBV3-1/TRBV3-2 TRBD2 once TGTGCCAGCAGCCTAGAGCGGGATACCGGGGAGCTGTTTTTT CASSLERDTGELFF
TRBJ1-2 TRBV30 TRBD1 few TGTGCCTGGAGTCCCAGGGACAGGAGCTACACCTTC CAWSPRDRSYTF
TRBJ2-5 TRBV11-2 - - TGTGCCAGCAGCTTTAGATCGGAGACCCAGTACTTC CASSFRSETQYF
TRBJ2-1 TRBV25-1 - - TGTGCCAGCAGTGAATATATATGGGCTGAGCAGTTCTTC CASSEYIWAEQFF
TRBJ2-1 TRBV20-1 - - TGCAGTGCTAGTGAGGCAGGGATTGTCGACAATGAGCAGTTCTTC CSASEAGIVDNEQFF
TRBJ2-1 TRBV20-1 TRBD2 - TGCAGTGCTAGTGGGACTAGCGGGAGTAATGAGCAGTTCTTC CSASGTSGSNEQFF
TRBJ2-1 TRBV19 TRBD2 - TGTGCCAGTACGTTGCGGGAGGGAGGTGAGCAGTTCTTC CASTLREGGEQFF
TRBJ2-2 TRBV15 TRBD2 once TGTGCCACCCGGGGGGGGAACACCGGGGAGCTGTTTTTT CATRGGNTGELFF
TRBJ2-7 TRBV18 TRBD1 - TGTGCCAGCTCACCATCCTCGACAGGGACCTACGAGCAGTACTTC CASSPSSTGTYEQYF
TRBJ1-6 TRBV19 - - TGTGCCAGTAGTAGCAGGGCTCATTCACCCCTCCACTTT CASSSRAHSPLHF
TRBJ2-1 TRBV5-1 - - TGCGCCAGCAGCTTTTTAGTACAGGCTGAGCAGTTCTTC CASSFLVQAEQFF
TRBJ2-1 TRBV7-6 TRBD2 - TGTGCCAGCAGCTTAGCCTGGGGTAGCGGGAGGAATGAGCAGTTCTTC CASSLAWGSGRNEQFF
TRBJ2-5 TRBV7-9 - few TGTGCCAGCAGACAAGACAGGGGAGGGGAGACCCAGTACTTC CASRQDRGGETQYF
TRBJ2-5 TRBV4-1 TRBD2 - TGCGCCAGCAGCCCCCCCCCATCCAGCGGGAGGGCCGAGTATGAGACCCAGTACTTC CASSPPPSSGRAEYETQYF
TRBJ2-1 TRBV24-1 - - TGTGCCACCAGTGACAAGACAGGAGGTCTTTACAATGAGCAGTTCTTC CATSDKTGGLYNEQFF
TRBJ1-5 TRBV19 TRBD1 - TGTGCCAGTAGCCCGACCAGGGGGCCATATAGCAATCAGCCCCAGCATTTT CASSPTRGPYSNQPQHF
TRBJ2-6 TRBV4-2 - - TGTGCCAGCAGCCAAGTCTCCGGGGCCAACGTCCTGACTTTC CASSQVSGANVLTF
TRBJ1-2 TRBV7-9 TRBD1 - TGTGCCAGCAGCTTATCTCGGACAGGGGCGTTCGGGGCTGGCTACACCTTC CASSLSRTGAFGAGYTF
TRBJ1-2 TRBV13 TRBD1 once TGTGCCAGCACCCTACAGGGGACAAACTATGGCTACACTTTC CASTLQGTNYGYTF